One and the same sample provided the 22 T cell receptor beta chains below, sequenced in a study of T cell responses to AZD1222 COVID-19 vaccine. Some clones are missing from TCRdb's copy, which holds only in-frame ones; the method was immunoSEQ multiplex PCR. This sample yields 100,000 or so clones, of which approximately 87% are seen a single time; 15% belongs to the top ten. The sample was peripheral blood, taken on day 0 of AZD1222 vaccination. These receptors were taken from an adult in good health.

This chain uses TRBV7-9 with TRBJ1-2; D is uncertain. The CDR3 is made up of 13 amino acids. Germline V gene data show CDR1 as SEHNR and CDR2 as FQNEAQ (reference sequence). The V end lost 4 bases, the J end lost 8 bases, and 14 bases lay between the germline ends. CDR3 sequence: CASSSAASGGYTF. CDR3 coding DNA: TGTGCCAGCAGCTCCGCAGCGAGTGGCGGCTACACCTTC.

V is TRBV15 and J is TRBJ2-7; D might be TRBD2 (7 bases). V shed 5 bases and J shed 3 bases, with 17 bases lying between them. Germline lookup yields CDR1 LNHNV and CDR2 YYDKDF (reference sequence). The CDR3 contains 15 residues. The CDR3, as DNA: TGTGCCACCAGCCCCTTGAGGGGGGGCGGCTACGAGCAGTACTTC. Translation gives CATSPLRGGGYEQYF.

The chain employs TRBV6-5 and TRBJ1-1; a possible D gene is TRBD1 (5 bases). Trimming cost V 6 bases and J 6 bases, with 14 bases left between them. Germline lookup yields CDR1 MNHEY and CDR2 SVGAGI. The CDR3 length is 13 residues. The CDR3 reads CASSPGVWAEAFF. The CDR3 DNA follows: TGTGCCAGCAGCCCGGGGGTCTGGGCTGAAGCTTTCTTT.

About this clone: Other DNA sequences from this sample encode an identical CDR3 as well. This chain joins TRBV7-9 and TRBJ1-5; D is unresolved. This CDR3 spans 12 amino acids. Germline V CDR1 and CDR2: SEHNR, FQNEAQ (reference sequence). V gave up 3 bases and J gave up 7 bases, with 7 bases separating them. The DNA of the CDR3 is TGTGCCAGCAGCTTGGGGAGCCAGCCCCAGCATTTT. It translates to CASSLGSQPQHF.

The chain combines TRBV6-5 with TRBJ2-6; possibly TRBD1 or TRBD2 for D (5 bases each). CDR3 length: 15 amino acids. Per germline, CDR1 MNHEY and CDR2 SVGAGI. Deletions cut 0 bases from V and 2 bases from J, with 5 bases between. CDR3 protein: CASSYSGAGANVLTF. As DNA, the CDR3 is TGTGCCAGCAGTTACTCGGGGGCTGGGGCCAACGTCCTGACTTTC.

The V gene is TRBV19, the J gene TRBJ2-1; D is possibly TRBD1 (5 bases). The CDR3 is 12 amino acids. With 3 bases removed from V and 9 bases from J, the gap between germline ends came to 9 bases. Germline V gene lookup returns CDR1 LNHDA and CDR2 SQIVND (reference sequence). CDR3 protein: CASSMGPGEQFF. CDR3 nucleotides: TGTGCCAGTAGTATGGGGCCCGGTGAGCAGTTCTTC.

The chain combines TRBV7-9 with TRBJ1-1; D gene ambiguous. Germline CDR1 reads SEHNR; CDR2 reads FQNEAQ (reference sequence). The length of the CDR3 is 13 residues. The V end was cut by 3 bases, the J end by 0 bases, with 5 bases between. CDR3 in amino acids: CASSFAMNTEAFF. The CDR3 region has the DNA TGTGCCAGCAGCTTCGCGATGAACACTGAAGCTTTCTTT.

J is TRBJ1-2 and V is TRBV23-1; D is possibly TRBD1 (6 bases). TRBV23-1 is recorded as an ORF, its role being uncertain. This CDR3 spans 17 amino acids. Trimming took 0 bases from V and 5 from J, leaving 19 bases between them. In DNA, the CDR3 is TGCGCCAGCAGTCAATCGACCTCAGGGGCCTCTCCGTATGGCTACACCTTC. This translates into CASSQSTSGASPYGYTF.

The chain carries TRBV6-4 and TRBJ1-2; TRBD1 agrees at 7 bases. V gave up 3 bases and J gave up 5 bases; unmatched junction bases: 3. The CDR3 runs to 13 residues. Germline CDR1 MRHNA, CDR2 SNTAGT. The CDR3 sequence is CASSEQGTYGYTF. The CDR3 DNA reads as TGTGCCAGCAGTGAACAGGGGACTTATGGCTACACCTTC.

The DNA for the CDR3 is TGTGCCAGCAGCAAACCCGACAGGGGGCGAGGGGCTAGTCAGCCCCAGCATTTT. This encodes CASSKPDRGRGASQPQHF. V and J are TRBV21-1 and TRBJ1-5; the table's D gene call, TRBD1, was not cross checked with the DNA. TRBV21-1 is a known pseudogene. The CDR3 runs 18 residues.

This CDR3 is CASSSGQFGSGANVLTF. For the CDR3, the DNA is TGCGCCAGCAGCTCGGGACAGTTTGGCTCTGGGGCCAACGTCCTGACTTTC. The chain uses TRBV5-1 and TRBJ2-6; 7 positions match TRBD1. The germline V gene encodes CDR1 SGHRS and CDR2 YFSETQ. CDR3 length equals 17 residues. Trimming cost V 3 bases and J 0 bases; bases outside gene matches: 6.

This clone is classed as medium-sized (0.01 to 0.1%). The chain couples TRBV7-9 to TRBJ2-7; 10 bases align to TRBD1. This CDR3 is built from 15 residues. Germline V gene sequence: CDR1 SEHNR, CDR2 FQNEAQ (reference sequence). V shed 4 bases and J 3 bases; nucleotides not matched to a gene: 6. The CDR3 nucleotides are TGTGCCAGCAGCTCCCGGGACAGGGGACTCTACGAGCAGTACTTC. This encodes CASSSRDRGLYEQYF.

V is TRBV4-1 and J is TRBJ2-1, with D perhaps matching TRBD1 or TRBD2 (6 bases each). This CDR3 is built from 14 residues. V was clipped by 6 bases and J by 7 bases, with 16 bases between them. Germline V gene sequence: CDR1 MGHRA, CDR2 YSYEKL. CDR3 nucleotides: TGCGCCAGCAGAGGGGGGTCGGGCTTTAATGAGCAGTTCTTC. Protein product: CASRGGSGFNEQFF.

This sequence joins TRBV5-4 and TRBJ2-7; TRBD1 matches 8 bases. CDR3 length: 16 residues. The germline V gene encodes CDR1 SGHNT and CDR2 YYREEE (reference sequence). V lost 4 bases and J lost 4; bases outside the gene matches: 13. The CDR3 reads CASSRPLQGGRYEQYF. In nucleotides, the CDR3 is TGTGCCAGCAGCCGTCCGTTACAGGGGGGTCGGTACGAGCAGTACTTC.

The J gene is TRBJ2-1, the V gene TRBV7-3, with 10 bases lining up with TRBD2. The length of the CDR3 is 16 residues. V lost 2 bases, J lost 7 bases, and 8 bases stayed unmatched. Germline assignment: CDR1 SGHTA and CDR2 FQGTGA. CDR3 region: CASSLSSGGAGNEQFF. CDR3 DNA: TGTGCCAGCAGCTTATCCAGCGGGGGGGCTGGGAATGAGCAGTTCTTC.

Only one count was recorded for this clone. The CDR3 sequence is CASSSSGHTSYEQYF. In nucleotides, the CDR3 is TGCGCCAGCAGTTCTAGCGGGCATACTTCCTACGAGCAGTACTTC. This chain links TRBV5-1 with TRBJ2-7; TRBD2 agrees at 8 bases. V was clipped by 5 bases and J by 1 base; unmatched bases: 8. CDR3 length: 15 residues. The V gene's germline CDR1 is SGHRS and CDR2 YFSETQ.

The CDR3 loop reads CASMAIEGNQPQHF. The DNA of the CDR3 is TGTGCCAGTATGGCGATCGAAGGCAATCAGCCCCAGCATTTT. The chain recombines TRBV19 with TRBJ1-5; D gene unclear. The CDR3 has 14 residues. The germline gives CDR1 LNHDA, CDR2 SQIVND (reference sequence). V was trimmed by 7 bases and J by 2 bases, leaving 12 bases between them. Filled out from reference TRBV19 and TRBJ1-5, the complete variable domain reads DGGITQSPKYLFRKEGQNVTLSCEQNLNHDAMYWYRQDPGQGLRLIYYSQIVNDFQKGDIAEGYSVSREKKESFPLTVTSAQKNPTAFYLCASMAIEGNQPQHFGDGTRLSIL.

The CDR3 here is CASSFTGGDEAFF. For the CDR3, the DNA is TGTGCCAGCAGCTTCACAGGGGGAGATGAAGCTTTCTTT. The chain couples TRBV5-4 to TRBJ1-1; 8 bases are a match to TRBD1. The CDR3 spans 13 residues. J gave up 7 bases and V 2 bases, and 4 bases lay outside the gene matches. CDR1 is SGHNT, CDR2 YYREEE, per germline (reference sequence).

The gene calls are TRBV11-1 and TRBJ2-5, with a possible D match to TRBD1 (6 bases). Trimming shortened V by 5 bases and J by 1 base, and 14 bases separated the two germline ends. The germline CDR1 and CDR2 sequences are SGHAT and FQDESV (reference sequence). This CDR3 contains 15 residues. In nucleotides, the CDR3 is TGTGCCAGCAGCCGCGGACAGACGCTCCAAGAGACCCAGTACTTC. Its protein is CASSRGQTLQETQYF.

The V and J genes are TRBV6-5 and TRBJ1-6, with D possibly matching TRBD1 (6 bases). Germline V gives CDR1 MNHEY, CDR2 SVGAGI. Between the trimmed V and J ends, which lost 7 bases and 11 bases, there was a span of 21 bases. The CDR3 is made up of 15 amino acids. CDR3 residues: CASTSQGGGRTPLHF. Here the CDR3 DNA reads TGTGCCAGCACCTCCCAAGGGGGGGGTAGGACACCCCTCCACTTT.

Notes on this clone: The same CDR3 arises from other DNA sequences in this sample as well. V usage is TRBV3-1 (or the pseudogene TRBV3-2) and J usage is TRBJ1-1; D is ambiguous. The CDR3 totals 13 residues. V was trimmed by 0 bases and J by 5 bases, leaving 7 bases between them. Germline V gives CDR1 LGHDT, CDR2 YNNKEL (reference sequence). The CDR3 sequence: CASSQEGGTEAFF. CDR3 nucleotide sequence: TGTGCCAGCAGCCAAGAAGGCGGGACTGAAGCTTTCTTT.

The V call is TRBV11-3, the J call TRBJ2-1; D might be TRBD1 or TRBD2, each matching 5 bases. V was pared by 0 bases and J by 7 bases, with 16 bases between. The germline V gene encodes CDR1 SGHNT and CDR2 YENEEA. The CDR3 sequence is 16 residues long. The CDR3, as DNA: TGTGCCAGCAGCTTAGAGGGCTGGTGGGGGTCGAATGAGCAGTTCTTC. This codes for CASSLEGWWGSNEQFF.